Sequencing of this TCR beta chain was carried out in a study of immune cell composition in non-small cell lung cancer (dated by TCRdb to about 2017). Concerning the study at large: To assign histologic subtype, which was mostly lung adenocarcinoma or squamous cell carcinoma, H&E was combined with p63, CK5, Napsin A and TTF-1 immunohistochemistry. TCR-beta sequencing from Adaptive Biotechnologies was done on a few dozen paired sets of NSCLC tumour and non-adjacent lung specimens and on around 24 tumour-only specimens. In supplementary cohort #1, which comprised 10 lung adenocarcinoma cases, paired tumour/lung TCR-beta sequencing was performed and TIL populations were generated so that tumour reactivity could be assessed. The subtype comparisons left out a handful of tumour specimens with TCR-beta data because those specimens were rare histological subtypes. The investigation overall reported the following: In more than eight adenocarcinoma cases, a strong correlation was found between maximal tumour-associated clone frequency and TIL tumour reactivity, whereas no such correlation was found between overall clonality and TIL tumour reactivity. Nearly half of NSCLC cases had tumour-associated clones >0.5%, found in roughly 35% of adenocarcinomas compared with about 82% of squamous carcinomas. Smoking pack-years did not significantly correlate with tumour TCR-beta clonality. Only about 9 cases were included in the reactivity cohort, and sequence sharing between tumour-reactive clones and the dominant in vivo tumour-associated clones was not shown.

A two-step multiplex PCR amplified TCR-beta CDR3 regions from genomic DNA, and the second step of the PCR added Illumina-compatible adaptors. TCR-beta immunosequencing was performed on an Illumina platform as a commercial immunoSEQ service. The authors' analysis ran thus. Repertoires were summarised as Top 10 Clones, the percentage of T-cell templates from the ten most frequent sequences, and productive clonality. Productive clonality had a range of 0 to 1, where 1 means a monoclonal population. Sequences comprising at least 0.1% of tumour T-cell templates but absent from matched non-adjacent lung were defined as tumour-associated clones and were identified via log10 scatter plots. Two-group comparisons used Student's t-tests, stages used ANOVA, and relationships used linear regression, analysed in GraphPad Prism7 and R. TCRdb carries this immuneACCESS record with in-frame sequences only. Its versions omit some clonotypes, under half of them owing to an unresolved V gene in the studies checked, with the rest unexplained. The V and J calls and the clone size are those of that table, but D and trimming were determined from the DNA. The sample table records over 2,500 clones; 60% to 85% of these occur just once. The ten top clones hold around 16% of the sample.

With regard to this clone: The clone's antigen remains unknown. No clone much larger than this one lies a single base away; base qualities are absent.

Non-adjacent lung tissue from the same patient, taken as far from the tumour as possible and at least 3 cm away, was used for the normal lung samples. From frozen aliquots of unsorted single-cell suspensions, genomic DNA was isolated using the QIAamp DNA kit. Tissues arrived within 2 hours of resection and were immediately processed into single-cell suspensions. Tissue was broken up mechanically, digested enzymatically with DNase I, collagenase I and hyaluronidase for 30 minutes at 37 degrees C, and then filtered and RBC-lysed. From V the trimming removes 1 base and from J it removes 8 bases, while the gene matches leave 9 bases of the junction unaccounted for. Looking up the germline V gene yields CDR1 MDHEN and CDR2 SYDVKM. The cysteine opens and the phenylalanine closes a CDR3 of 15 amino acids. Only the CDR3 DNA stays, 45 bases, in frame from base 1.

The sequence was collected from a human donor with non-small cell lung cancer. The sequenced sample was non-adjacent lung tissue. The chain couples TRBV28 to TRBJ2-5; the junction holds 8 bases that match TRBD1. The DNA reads TGTGCCAGCAGTTTATCAGGGGGCTCGGGGGAAACCCAGTACTTC. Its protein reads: CASSLSGGSGETQYF.